This TCR beta chain was identified during a study of shared clonotypes between healthy human individuals (dated by TCRdb to about 2020). For context, the study as a whole: The cohort included a few men and a couple of women between 18 and 49 years of age. For each donor, CD4 naive and CD4 memory were each given three plates, CD8 naive was given two plates, and CD8 memory was given one plate. Blood TCR repertoires of about 5 healthy adults were deeply sequenced to estimate repertoire size and the extent of clonotype sharing between individuals. Different laboratories and diverse techniques were used to prepare libraries and sequence TCR repertoires, to increase sequencing depth and limit assay-specific biases. Between about 0.8 and 9 billion PBMCs per donor were obtained by leukapheresis.

TCR CDR3 regions were amplified from genomic DNA by multiplex PCR using the deep immunoSEQ assay. Extracted genomic DNA from each cell subset was distributed evenly across all wells of several immunoSEQ 96-well plates, and each plate was treated as a replicate. Each replicate PCR for sorted subsets received roughly 200 ng genomic DNA, equal to about 30,000 T cell genomes. Purified libraries were quantified with a Qubit 3.0 fluorometer, sized on a Bioanalyzer 2100, and re-quantified with the KAPA Library Quantification kit. Every immunoSEQ 96-well plate was sequenced on a separate single-read 150-cycle Illumina NextSeq 550 flow cell. Turning to the authors' computational methods: Because only junctional sequences without quality scores were contained in the immunoSEQ output, filtering matching that applied to full-length reads could not be performed. To assign V/J genes and CDR3, sequences were annotated using PyIR, a Python wrapper for IgBLAST v1.9, with IMGT germline references. Reads were removed for weak V/J assignments (E-value above 1e-6), missing CDR3, stop codons, out-of-frame junctions, or ambiguous translated residues. V3J clonotypes were defined as sequences sharing the same inferred V gene, J gene, and CDR3 amino acid sequence. The percentage overlap between two repertoires was calculated by dividing the number of shared unique clonotypes by the size of the smaller repertoire. Repertoire richness was assessed with RTK rarefaction, the Chao1 estimator, and Recon v2.1 estimates of unobserved clonotypes. Generation probabilities for all TCRbeta clonotypes obtained by the gDNA method from a handful of donors were computed using OLGA. TCRdb carries this immuneACCESS record with in-frame sequences only. Its versions omit some clonotypes, under half of them owing to an unresolved V gene in the studies checked, with the rest unexplained. The D gene and trimming were derived from the DNA, and the V and J assignments and clone size from that table. The sample has 1.6 million or so clones on record, roughly 97% of them singletons. About 1.2% of the sample rests with the top ten.

Healthy HIV-negative adults with no recently reported acute infections or vaccinations were included as donors. All donors were Caucasian adults living in Nashville, Tennessee, USA. CD4+ T cells were enriched by magnetic negative selection, after which naive cells were positively selected on CD45RA and the negative fraction was taken as the memory subset. Blood was collected by leukapheresis, and PBMCs were isolated by Ficoll-Histopaque density gradient centrifugation and then cryopreserved in liquid nitrogen vapor phase. Analytical flow cytometry was used to check the purity and quantity of every magnetically sorted T cell population. From each sorted fraction, genomic DNA was isolated and quantified by UV absorbance on a Nanodrop 2000c. General findings and caveats noted by the study authors: Even with the large sequencing depth, rarefaction of the sorted-subset datasets indicated that sequencing was incomplete. Because the study included only a small number of donors, the genetic and exposure-history diversity represented was limited. Only blood was sampled, and tissue TCR repertoires likely differ from those in blood. Higher generation probabilities were observed for clonotypes shared by all four sorted-subset donors than for non-shared clonotypes. When a handful of donors were compared, the shared fraction of clonotypes was about 5% for naive CD4, around 4% for naive CD8, more than 2% for memory CD4, and 0.4% for memory CD8. Naive subsets generally had larger estimated clonotype richness than memory subsets. Pairwise subsampling led to the expectation that sequencing depth would affect the degree of clonotype sharing among donors.

To note about this clone: Its antigen is still unknown. Base qualities are not provided; no much larger clone lies one nucleotide away.

The V end gives up 7 bases and the J end 2 bases, leaving 11 bases in the junction not matched to a gene. Looking up the germline V gene (reference sequence) yields CDR1 MNHEY and CDR2 SMNVEV. The CDR3, cysteine through phenylalanine, is 16 amino acids long. Only CDR3 DNA is held: 48 bases, read in frame from base 1. The V and J segments used are TRBV27 and TRBJ2-5; TRBD2 agrees with 9 junctional bases. This receptor was obtained from a man aged 25 to 40 in good health. Sequencing was carried out using naive CD4+ T cells sorted from blood. The cell subset or site label, as the study defines it: CD45RA+ positively selected. CDR3 protein: CASIPGVAGEQETQYF. In nucleotides, the sequence is TGTGCCAGCATCCCGGGGGTAGCGGGAGAACAAGAGACCCAGTACTTC.